Detailed here is one TCR beta chain. Source study methods: It was from reference gene primer amplification that nucleated cell counts were estimated. Method: immunoSEQ multiplex PCR; TCRdb's copy keeps in-frame clones and lacks some. The V and J calls and the clone size are those of that table, but D and trimming were determined from the DNA. The sample holds approximately 85,000 clones, roughly 87% seen once. The data stem from a study of blood T cell repertoires in COVID-19. Across the whole study: Sample material is recorded as cDNA or gDNA derived from T cells, B-cell-depleted T cells, or PBMCs.

The CDR3 has 18 amino acids. From germline, CDR1 is SGHRS and CDR2 YFSETQ. The V end lost 1 base, the J end lost 1 base, and 18 bases lay between the germline ends. The sample consisted of peripheral blood. The receptor comes from a woman in her 50s in a cohort sampled during active COVID-19. The gene calls are TRBV5-1 and TRBJ1-5, with a weak D call TRBD1 (5 bases). CDR3 loop: CASSLLGPGGGSNQPQHF. CDR3 nucleotide sequence: TGCGCCAGCAGCTTGTTAGGCCCCGGGGGGGGAAGCAATCAGCCCCAGCATTTT. The complete variable domain, with remaining parts taken from reference TRBV5-1 and TRBJ1-5, reads KAGVTQTPRYLIKTRGQQVTLSCSPISGHRSVSWYQQTPGQGLQFLFEYFSETQRNKGNFPGRFSGRQFSNSRSEMNVSTLELGDSALYLCASSLLGPGGGSNQPQHFGDGTRLSIL.